Below are 8 T cell receptor beta chains sequenced from a single sample in a study of blood T cell repertoires in COVID-19. Libraries were prepared by immunoSEQ multiplex PCR; TCRdb keeps only in-frame clonotypes and omits some of them. Seen here are a few hundred thousand clones, roughly 81% observed once, and the top ten hold 2.5% to 3.5%. Source material: peripheral blood. These TCRs come from a man in his fifties who had recovered from COVID-19.

This chain joins TRBV6-5 and TRBJ1-1, with 8 bases aligning to TRBD1. CDR1 and CDR2 from the germline V gene are MNHEY and SVGAGI. Losses at the gene ends were 6 bases for V and 1 base for J; bases not matched to a gene: 7. The CDR3 is 15 amino acids. The CDR3 bases are TGTGCCAGCAGAGACAGGGGCCTCTCGAACACTGAAGCTTTCTTT. It encodes CASRDRGLSNTEAFF.

This clone has just a few counts. This sequence joins TRBV19 and TRBJ1-2, with D unclear. This CDR3 spans 15 amino acids. V was trimmed by 6 bases and J by 2 bases, leaving 16 bases between them. Germline assignment: CDR1 LNHDA and CDR2 SQIVND (reference sequence). Here the CDR3 DNA reads TGTGCCAGTAGCGGTTCATTGGGCCTCAACTATGGCTACACCTTC. Amino acid sequence: CASSGSLGLNYGYTF.

The chain joins TRBV19 to TRBJ1-2, with TRBD1 as a possible D gene (5 bases). The ends were cut back, 5 bases at V and 4 bases at J, with 5 bases in the middle. The CDR3 spans 11 residues. CDR1 and CDR2 from the germline V gene are LNHDA and SQIVND (reference sequence). Written as DNA, the CDR3 is TGTGCCAGTAGTCAGGGCTATGGCTACACCTTC. This encodes CASSQGYGYTF.

The CDR3 DNA sequence: TGTGCCAGCAGCCTCCTAGTAAGGACAGGAAACGAGCAGTACTTC. Protein: CASSLLVRTGNEQYF. V is TRBV2 and J is TRBJ2-7, with 7 bases fitting TRBD1. V shed 6 bases and J 5 bases; nucleotides not matched to a gene: 13. This CDR3 contains 15 residues. The germline gives CDR1 SNHLY, CDR2 FYNNEI.

This clone was detected once. This CDR3 reads CASSSEFGQFRNPNTEAFF. CDR3 bases: TGTGCCAGCAGCTCAGAGTTCGGACAGTTTCGAAATCCGAACACTGAAGCTTTCTTT. The chain has TRBV7-6 and TRBJ1-1; possibly TRBD1 for D (6 bases). Germline CDR1 is SGHVS and CDR2 is FNYEAQ. The CDR3 spans 19 residues. V lost 4 bases and J lost 1, with 25 bases in between.

This chain links TRBV28 with TRBJ2-1; no definite D call. Germline-derived CDR1 and CDR2 are MDHEN and SYDVKM. This CDR3 has 15 residues. V was clipped by 4 bases and J by 2 bases, with 12 bases between them. The CDR3 DNA is TGTGCCAGCAGTTGGGCCCCCATTGCCTACAATGAGCAGTTCTTC. This sequence encodes CASSWAPIAYNEQFF.

The chain combines TRBV9 with TRBJ1-1; 7 bases line up with TRBD1. The junction had 1 base not matched to a gene; V was cut back by 1 base and J by 4 bases. CDR1 is SGDLS and CDR2 is YYNGEE in the germline V gene. The CDR3 sequence is 13 residues long. CDR3 region: CASSVRGLTEAFF. For the CDR3, the DNA is TGTGCCAGCAGCGTAAGGGGGCTCACTGAAGCTTTCTTT.

The chain joins TRBV15 to TRBJ2-1, with a possible D match to TRBD2 (6 bases). Between the trimmed V and J ends, which lost 1 base and 2 bases, there was a span of 21 bases. Germline V gives CDR1 LNHNV, CDR2 YYDKDF (reference sequence). This CDR3 comprises 19 residues. The CDR3 spells CATSRGVFPGTSTYNEQFF. The CDR3 nucleotides read TGTGCCACCAGCAGAGGGGTTTTTCCCGGGACTTCTACCTACAATGAGCAGTTCTTC.